This TCR beta chain was documented in a study of shared clonotypes between healthy human individuals. Whole-study results and caveats: Only blood underwent sampling, and tissue repertoires likely differ.

The germline CDR1 and CDR2 sequences are DFQATT and SNEGSKA (reference sequence). This CDR3 comprises 11 residues. Trimming removed 6 bases at V and 7 bases at J, with 12 bases between. The table came from immunoSEQ multiplex PCR; TCRdb's copy has only in-frame clones and leaves some out. The table lists millions of clones, approximately 90% of them singletons. As concerns this clone: Its specificity is not known.

The rearrangement links TRBV20-1 to TRBJ1-2, with D tentatively TRBD1 (6 bases). The material sequenced was naive CD4+ T cells sorted from blood. Subset described: CD45RA+ positively selected. The receptor comes from a man in his late teens or twenties in good health. As DNA, the CDR3 is TGCAGTGCGCCAGGGGTGGCTGGCTACACCTTC. Its protein product is CSAPGVAGYTF.